This TCR beta chain was identified in a study of T cells in Graves' hyperthyroidism and ophthalmopathy. The CDR3 has 11 amino acids. V lost 11 bases and J 6 bases, leaving 13 bases between the germline ends. This clonotype was counted ten times or more. Using RNA transcripts as the source, TCR beta CDR3 regions were amplified. During a first-round RT-PCR of the TCR CDR3, the HTBI primer set was used. MiXCR, run by TCRdb on the multiplex PCR reads, gives a single entry per CDR3 protein. The table lists almost 600,000 distinct CDR3 sequences, around 46% of them singletons. The V and J genes are TRBV12-3 or TRBV12-4 and TRBJ1-2; D perhaps matches TRBD1 (6 bases). The sequence was collected from a woman under 30 with Graves' hyperthyroidism. The sample comprised peripheral blood or thyroid tissue (not recorded which). The CDR3 reads CAYNTGNGYTF. The CDR3 bases are TGTGCCTACAACACAGGGAATGGCTACACCTTC.